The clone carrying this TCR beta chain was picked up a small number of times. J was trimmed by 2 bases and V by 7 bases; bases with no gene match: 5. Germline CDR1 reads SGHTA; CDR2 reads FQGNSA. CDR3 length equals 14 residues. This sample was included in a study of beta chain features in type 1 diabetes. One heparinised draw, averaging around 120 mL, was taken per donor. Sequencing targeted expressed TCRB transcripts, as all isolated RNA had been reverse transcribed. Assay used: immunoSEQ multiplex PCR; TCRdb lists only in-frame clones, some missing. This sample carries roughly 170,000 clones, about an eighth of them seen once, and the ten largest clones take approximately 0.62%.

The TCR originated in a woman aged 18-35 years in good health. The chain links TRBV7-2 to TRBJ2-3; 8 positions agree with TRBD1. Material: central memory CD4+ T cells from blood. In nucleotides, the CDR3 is TGTGCCAGCACTTTGGACAGGGTCACAGATACGCAGTATTTT. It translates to CASTLDRVTDTQYF.